These 8 T cell receptor beta chains were sequenced from one sample in a study of resident and recirculating memory T cells in vitiligo. This table comes from immunoSEQ multiplex PCR, and its TCRdb copy is limited to in-frame clones, with some not included. In the table there are more than 35,000 clones, around 90% of which are singletons. Sequencing input: blood. These receptors were obtained from a male donor with vitiligo.

The genes are TRBV14 and TRBJ1-6; TRBD1 is a possible D gene (6 bases). Germline CDR1 and CDR2: SGHDN and FVKESK. CDR3 size: 14 residues. V was pared by 3 bases and J by 10 bases, with 13 bases between. The CDR3 loop is CASSQTGFESPLHF. The DNA of the CDR3 is TGTGCCAGCAGCCAGACAGGATTTGAATCACCCCTCCACTTT.

J is TRBJ1-4 and V is TRBV7-6; D is unresolved. CDR3 length: 14 amino acids. Germline V gene data show CDR1 as SGHVS and CDR2 as FNYEAQ. V was clipped by 3 bases and J by 7 bases, with 12 bases between them. The CDR3 protein is CASSFYEDSEKLFF. CDR3 sequence (DNA): TGTGCCAGCAGCTTTTATGAAGATAGTGAAAAACTGTTTTTT.

The chain couples TRBV5-6 to TRBJ1-2; 9 bases line up with TRBD1. CDR3 length: 16 amino acids. CDR1 is SGHDT and CDR2 is YYEEEE in the germline V gene. V shed 4 bases, J shed 9 bases, and the junction held 16 bases outside the gene matches. CDR3 sequence reads: CASSPYRPGQGVRYTF. The CDR3 nucleotides are TGTGCCAGCAGCCCCTACAGACCGGGACAGGGTGTCCGCTACACCTTC.

The chain links TRBV27 to TRBJ1-2; D uncertain. Looked up from germline, CDR1 is MNHEY and CDR2 is SMNVEV (reference sequence). The V end lost 6 bases, the J end lost 2 bases, and 4 bases lay between the germline ends. The CDR3 runs to 11 residues. The CDR3 sequence is CASSANYGYTF. In DNA, the CDR3 is TGTGCCAGCAGCGCGAACTATGGCTACACCTTC.

The rearrangement uses TRBV5-1 and TRBJ1-4; D unresolved. The V gene's germline CDR1 is SGHRS and CDR2 YFSETQ. This CDR3 has 13 amino acids. Trimming removed 0 bases at V and 6 bases at J, with 6 bases between. The CDR3 is CASSLGPDEKLFF. The CDR3 DNA sequence: TGCGCCAGCAGCTTGGGGCCCGATGAAAAACTGTTTTTT. Drawing the rest from reference TRBV5-1 and TRBJ1-4, the complete variable domain is KAGVTQTPRYLIKTRGQQVTLSCSPISGHRSVSWYQQTPGQGLQFLFEYFSETQRNKGNFPGRFSGRQFSNSRSEMNVSTLELGDSALYLCASSLGPDEKLFFGSGTQLSVL.

The chain has TRBV10-2 and TRBJ2-2; 13 positions agree with TRBD2. Germline V gene sequence: CDR1 WSHSY, CDR2 SAAADI. V shed 6 bases and J 6 bases; nucleotides not matched to a gene: 7. This CDR3 is 16 amino acids long. The CDR3: CASRGPGLAGSGELFF. For the CDR3, the DNA is TGCGCCAGCAGGGGGCCGGGACTAGCGGGGTCCGGGGAGCTGTTTTTT.

This chain uses TRBV27 with TRBJ1-6; TRBD1 is a possible D gene (5 bases). The CDR3 is made up of 13 amino acids. Germline loops: CDR1 MNHEY, CDR2 SMNVEV (reference sequence). V was pared by 7 bases and J by 9 bases, with 13 bases between. The CDR3: CASTPGGGSPLHF. CDR3 bases: TGTGCCAGCACCCCCGGGGGAGGTTCACCCCTCCACTTT.

The gene calls are TRBV11-2 and TRBJ1-3, with 7 bases matching TRBD1. Germline assignment: CDR1 SGHAT and CDR2 FQNNGV. The V segment lost 5 bases and the J segment 1 base; nucleotides outside the gene matches: 5. CDR3 length: 15 amino acids. CDR3 region: CASSATGQSGNTIYF. The CDR3 DNA is TGTGCCAGCAGCGCGACAGGGCAATCTGGAAACACCATATATTTT.